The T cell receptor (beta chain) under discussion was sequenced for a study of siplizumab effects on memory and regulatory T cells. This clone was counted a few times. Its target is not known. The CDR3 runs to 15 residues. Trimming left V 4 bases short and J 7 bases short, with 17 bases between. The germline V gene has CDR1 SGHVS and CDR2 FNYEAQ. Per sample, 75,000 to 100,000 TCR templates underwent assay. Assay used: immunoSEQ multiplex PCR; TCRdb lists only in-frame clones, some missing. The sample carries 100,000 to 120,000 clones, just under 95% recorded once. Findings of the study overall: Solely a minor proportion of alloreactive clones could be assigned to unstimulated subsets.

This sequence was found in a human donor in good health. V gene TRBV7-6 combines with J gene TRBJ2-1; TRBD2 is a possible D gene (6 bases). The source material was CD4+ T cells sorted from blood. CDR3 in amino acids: CASSSSGGWGNEQFF. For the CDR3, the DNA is TGTGCCAGCAGCTCGTCCGGGGGATGGGGGAATGAGCAGTTCTTC.